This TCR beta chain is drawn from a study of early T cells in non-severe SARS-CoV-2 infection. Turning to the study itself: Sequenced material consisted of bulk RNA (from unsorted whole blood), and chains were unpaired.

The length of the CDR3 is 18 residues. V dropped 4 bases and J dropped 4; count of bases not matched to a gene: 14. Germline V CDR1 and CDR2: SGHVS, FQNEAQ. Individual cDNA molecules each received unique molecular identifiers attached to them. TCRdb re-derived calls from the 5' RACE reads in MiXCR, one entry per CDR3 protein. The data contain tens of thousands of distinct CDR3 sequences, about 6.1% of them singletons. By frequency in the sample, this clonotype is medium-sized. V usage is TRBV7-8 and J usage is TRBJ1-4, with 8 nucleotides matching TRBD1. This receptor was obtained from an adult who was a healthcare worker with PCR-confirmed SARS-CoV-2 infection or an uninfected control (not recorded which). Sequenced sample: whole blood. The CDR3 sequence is CASSSAGRGPYRNEKLFF. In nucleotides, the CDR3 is TGTGCCAGCAGCTCAGCAGGCAGGGGGCCGTACCGTAATGAAAAACTGTTTTTT.